This is a list of T cell receptor beta chains from one sample in a study of cytomegalovirus exposure and HLA in healthy donors. The method was immunoSEQ multiplex PCR; TCRdb's version includes in-frame clones alone and lacks a portion of them. The repertoire holds approximately 190,000 clones, with 84% as singletons. Specimen: PBMCs. The receptors shown here come from a boy between 10 and 17 years old in good health and CMV-seronegative. CDR3s include the opening cysteine and the closing phenylalanine or tryptophan. Each record gives: clone size, D gene, V gene, J gene, CDR3 DNA, CDR3 protein. A D gene is named only where the DNA matches it firmly. Size is omitted from some rows. Given values are once, few, many or a class for expanded clones.

clone_size: .
d_call: .
v_call: TRBV5-4
j_call: TRBJ1-2
cdr3_nt: TGTGCCAGCAGGGGGCGCCAGGGAGGGCACTATGGCTACACCTTC
cdr3_aa: CASRGRQGGHYGYTF

clone_size: .
d_call: TRBD2
v_call: TRBV28
j_call: TRBJ2-5
cdr3_nt: TGTGCCAGCAGCCGTCAACTAGCGGGAGTCAGAGAGACCCAGTACTTC
cdr3_aa: CASSRQLAGVRETQYF

clone_size: .
d_call: TRBD2
v_call: TRBV9
j_call: TRBJ2-1
cdr3_nt: TGTGCCAGCAGCCTCCCCACTAGCGGGGGGGCGAATGAGCAGTTCTTC
cdr3_aa: CASSLPTSGGANEQFF

clone_size: .
d_call: .
v_call: TRBV6-1
j_call: TRBJ2-2
cdr3_nt: TGTGCCAGCAGTGAACGGCGGTTGGGCACCGGGGAGCTGTTTTTT
cdr3_aa: CASSERRLGTGELFF

clone_size: .
d_call: .
v_call: TRBV6-6
j_call: TRBJ1-1
cdr3_nt: TGTGCCAGCAGTTACTCACCGGGGATAAACACTGAAGCTTTCTTT
cdr3_aa: CASSYSPGINTEAFF

clone_size: .
d_call: .
v_call: TRBV6-6
j_call: TRBJ2-1
cdr3_nt: TGTGCCAGCAGTTACAGGGGGAAAAGGCTTCCCAATGAGCAGTTCTTC
cdr3_aa: CASSYRGKRLPNEQFF

clone_size: .
d_call: .
v_call: TRBV30
j_call: TRBJ2-7
cdr3_nt: TGTGCCTGGACGGCCAGGGTAGGCGAGCAGTACTTC
cdr3_aa: CAWTARVGEQYF

clone_size: .
d_call: .
v_call: TRBV7-9
j_call: TRBJ2-5
cdr3_nt: TGTTCCAGCAGCTTCGAGTGGGGGCGTAGTGCGGAGACCCAGTACTTC
cdr3_aa: CSSSFEWGRSAETQYF

clone_size: .
d_call: .
v_call: TRBV30
j_call: TRBJ2-3
cdr3_nt: TGTGCCTGGAGACCCTCCCCAGCGGTGACGCAGTATTTT
cdr3_aa: CAWRPSPAVTQYF

clone_size: .
d_call: .
v_call: TRBV28
j_call: TRBJ2-3
cdr3_nt: TGTGCCAGCAGTTTCGCGGTCTCCACAGATACGCAGTATTTT
cdr3_aa: CASSFAVSTDTQYF

clone_size: .
d_call: .
v_call: TRBV27
j_call: TRBJ1-1
cdr3_nt: TGTGCCAGCAGTTCGGGGGGCCTGAACACTGAAGCTTTCTTT
cdr3_aa: CASSSGGLNTEAFF

clone_size: once
d_call: TRBD1
v_call: TRBV5-1
j_call: TRBJ2-7
cdr3_nt: TGCGCCAGCAGCTTGGGACAGGGGGCCTCCTACGAGCAGTACTTC
cdr3_aa: CASSLGQGASYEQYF

clone_size: .
d_call: TRBD2
v_call: TRBV4-1
j_call: TRBJ2-7
cdr3_nt: TGCGCCAGCAGCCAGGGCAGCGGGGGGGCCTCCTACGAGCAGTACTTC
cdr3_aa: CASSQGSGGASYEQYF

clone_size: .
d_call: .
v_call: TRBV4-1
j_call: TRBJ1-2
cdr3_nt: TGCGCCAGCAGCCAAGGGGCAGAGGGCTACACCTTC
cdr3_aa: CASSQGAEGYTF

clone_size: .
d_call: .
v_call: TRBV2
j_call: TRBJ1-2
cdr3_nt: TGTGCCAGCCCCCATCTCCGGTCGGAGGGTGGTGGCTACACCTTC
cdr3_aa: CASPHLRSEGGGYTF

clone_size: once
d_call: TRBD1
v_call: TRBV4-1
j_call: TRBJ1-2
cdr3_nt: TGCGCCAGCAGCTTCCGCCAGGGGGCGGACTATGGCTACACCTTC
cdr3_aa: CASSFRQGADYGYTF

clone_size: .
d_call: .
v_call: TRBV7-6
j_call: TRBJ1-2
cdr3_nt: TGTGCCAGCAGCTTAGGGAGGACGACAGGCACCTATGGCTACACCTTC
cdr3_aa: CASSLGRTTGTYGYTF

clone_size: .
d_call: TRBD2
v_call: TRBV10-2
j_call: TRBJ2-4
cdr3_nt: TGCGCCAGCAGTATAGCGGGAGGGCCGAAAAACATTCAGTACTTC
cdr3_aa: CASSIAGGPKNIQYF

clone_size: .
d_call: .
v_call: TRBV6-1
j_call: TRBJ1-1
cdr3_nt: TGTGCCAGCAGTGGAATGTCAGGGGCTTTCTTT
cdr3_aa: CASSGMSGAFF

clone_size: .
d_call: TRBD1
v_call: TRBV28
j_call: TRBJ2-7
cdr3_nt: TGTGCCAGCAGTTTATCAGGGGGCGCCTCCTACGAGCAGTACTTC
cdr3_aa: CASSLSGGASYEQYF

clone_size: .
d_call: .
v_call: TRBV5-1
j_call: TRBJ1-5
cdr3_nt: TGCGCCAGCAGCTTGTGGGGGGGCCAGCCCCAGCATTTT
cdr3_aa: CASSLWGGQPQHF

clone_size: once
d_call: TRBD1
v_call: TRBV2
j_call: TRBJ2-2
cdr3_nt: TGTGCCAGCACTTCCGAACGACAGGGTTACACCGGGGAGCTGTTTTTT
cdr3_aa: CASTSERQGYTGELFF

clone_size: .
d_call: .
v_call: TRBV5-4
j_call: TRBJ2-7
cdr3_nt: TGTGCCATCGGGGGGGGACAGAGCTCCTACGAGCAGTACTTC
cdr3_aa: CAIGGGQSSYEQYF

clone_size: .
d_call: TRBD2
v_call: TRBV28
j_call: TRBJ2-4
cdr3_nt: TGTGCCAGCTACCGAGCGGGAGGGCCTTCCAAAAACATTCAGTACTTC
cdr3_aa: CASYRAGGPSKNIQYF

clone_size: .
d_call: .
v_call: TRBV25-1
j_call: TRBJ2-2
cdr3_nt: TGTGCTGCGGGGGCGGGAGTTTCCACCGGGGAGCTGTTTTTT
cdr3_aa: CAAGAGVSTGELFF

clone_size: .
d_call: TRBD1
v_call: TRBV7-2
j_call: TRBJ1-2
cdr3_nt: TGTGCCAGCAGTGACAGGGCTAACTATGGCTACACCTTC
cdr3_aa: CASSDRANYGYTF

clone_size: .
d_call: TRBD1
v_call: TRBV7-9
j_call: TRBJ1-5
cdr3_nt: TGTGCCAGCAGGGCAGGGGGTATCGACCAGCCCCAGCATTTT
cdr3_aa: CASRAGGIDQPQHF

clone_size: .
d_call: .
v_call: TRBV6-5
j_call: TRBJ1-2
cdr3_nt: TGTGCCAGCAGTTACTCGAGTGGGGGAGGCTATGGCTACACCTTC
cdr3_aa: CASSYSSGGGYGYTF

clone_size: .
d_call: .
v_call: TRBV29-1
j_call: TRBJ1-2
cdr3_nt: TGCAGCGTTGTCGCCGGGGTCTATGGCTACACCTTC
cdr3_aa: CSVVAGVYGYTF

clone_size: .
d_call: .
v_call: TRBV7-2
j_call: TRBJ2-7
cdr3_nt: TGTGCCAGCAGCCCGCTGAGTTACGAGCAGTACTTC
cdr3_aa: CASSPLSYEQYF

clone_size: .
d_call: TRBD2
v_call: TRBV5-1
j_call: TRBJ2-1
cdr3_nt: TGCGCCAGCAGCGCGCCCCGAGGACTAGCGGGAGTAAACGTTGGGTTTGGCAATGAGCAGTTCTTC
cdr3_aa: CASSAPRGLAGVNVGFGNEQFF

clone_size: .
d_call: .
v_call: TRBV9
j_call: TRBJ1-1
cdr3_nt: TGTGCCAGCAGCGTGCGACAGTCGAACACTGAAGCTTTCTTT
cdr3_aa: CASSVRQSNTEAFF

clone_size: .
d_call: .
v_call: TRBV28
j_call: TRBJ1-1
cdr3_nt: TGTGCCAGCAGTAACCGAGCGAATCCCAACACTGAAGCTTTCTTT
cdr3_aa: CASSNRANPNTEAFF

clone_size: .
d_call: .
v_call: TRBV10-2
j_call: TRBJ1-2
cdr3_nt: TGCGCCAGCACCGGGGGAGACTATGGCTACACCTTC
cdr3_aa: CASTGGDYGYTF

clone_size: .
d_call: .
v_call: TRBV2
j_call: TRBJ1-1
cdr3_nt: TGTGCCAGCAAAGGGGACACCCATGAAGCTTTCTTT
cdr3_aa: CASKGDTHEAFF

clone_size: .
d_call: .
v_call: TRBV10-3
j_call: TRBJ2-7
cdr3_nt: TGTGCCATCAGTCTACCAGGGGCTGGGGTATACGAGCAGTACTTC
cdr3_aa: CAISLPGAGVYEQYF

clone_size: .
d_call: .
v_call: TRBV19
j_call: TRBJ2-2
cdr3_nt: TGTGCCAGTAAACTGGTAAGAGGAGACACCGGGGAGCTGTTTTTT
cdr3_aa: CASKLVRGDTGELFF

clone_size: .
d_call: TRBD2
v_call: TRBV9
j_call: TRBJ2-2
cdr3_nt: TGTGCCAGCAGCGTAGCGGGGGGGCCGACCGGGGAGCTGTTTTTT
cdr3_aa: CASSVAGGPTGELFF

clone_size: .
d_call: .
v_call: TRBV19
j_call: TRBJ1-3
cdr3_nt: TGTGCCAGTACCCCTCGGTCGGGAGGAAACACCATATATTTT
cdr3_aa: CASTPRSGGNTIYF

clone_size: .
d_call: .
v_call: TRBV2
j_call: TRBJ1-4
cdr3_nt: TGTGCCAGCAGGGACAAGATATTGTTTTTT
cdr3_aa: CASRDKILFF

clone_size: .
d_call: TRBD1
v_call: TRBV5-1
j_call: TRBJ1-2
cdr3_nt: TGCGCCAGCAGCCCACCGGCTGGGACAGGCTATGGCTACACCTTC
cdr3_aa: CASSPPAGTGYGYTF

clone_size: .
d_call: .
v_call: TRBV10-2
j_call: TRBJ1-2
cdr3_nt: TGCGCCAGCAGTGAGGCAGTTTCTAGAGGCTACACCTTC
cdr3_aa: CASSEAVSRGYTF

clone_size: .
d_call: .
v_call: TRBV5-4
j_call: TRBJ1-1
cdr3_nt: TGTGCCAGCAGCTTGGGGGGCGCGAACACTGAAGCTTTCTTT
cdr3_aa: CASSLGGANTEAFF

clone_size: .
d_call: .
v_call: TRBV4-1
j_call: TRBJ2-3
cdr3_nt: TGCGCCAGCAGCCAGGTTGCTTCCACAGATACGAAGTATTTT
cdr3_aa: CASSQVASTDTKYF

clone_size: .
d_call: TRBD1
v_call: TRBV9
j_call: TRBJ2-5
cdr3_nt: TGTGCCAGCAGCGACCGACAGGGATTGAGGGAGACCCAGTACTTC
cdr3_aa: CASSDRQGLRETQYF

clone_size: .
d_call: TRBD2
v_call: TRBV11-2
j_call: TRBJ2-3
cdr3_nt: TGTGCCAGCAGCTCCCCCCGGCGGGGGGCGGGAGATACGCAGTATTTT
cdr3_aa: CASSSPRRGAGDTQYF

clone_size: .
d_call: .
v_call: TRBV7-9
j_call: TRBJ2-7
cdr3_nt: TGTGCCAGCAGCTTAGTCGAGAGCGGCAGATCCGAGCAGTACTTC
cdr3_aa: CASSLVESGRSEQYF

clone_size: .
d_call: TRBD1
v_call: TRBV2
j_call: TRBJ1-2
cdr3_nt: TGTGCCCGACGGCAGGGGGGTTACGGCTACACCTTC
cdr3_aa: CARRQGGYGYTF

clone_size: .
d_call: .
v_call: TRBV6-5
j_call: TRBJ2-3
cdr3_nt: TGTGCCAGCAGTTACTCCAACAGCTTCACAGATACGCAGTATTTT
cdr3_aa: CASSYSNSFTDTQYF

clone_size: .
d_call: .
v_call: TRBV30
j_call: TRBJ2-7
cdr3_nt: TGTGCCTGGAGATGGGCAGGGACCTACGAGCAGTACTTC
cdr3_aa: CAWRWAGTYEQYF

clone_size: .
d_call: .
v_call: TRBV5-6
j_call: TRBJ2-5
cdr3_nt: TGTGCCAGCAGCTTGTTCGTGGGCGCGGAGACCCAGTACTTC
cdr3_aa: CASSLFVGAETQYF

clone_size: .
d_call: TRBD2
v_call: TRBV10-1
j_call: TRBJ2-3
cdr3_nt: TGCGCCAGCAGTTTTAGCGGGGTTGTCCCAGATACGCAGTATTTT
cdr3_aa: CASSFSGVVPDTQYF